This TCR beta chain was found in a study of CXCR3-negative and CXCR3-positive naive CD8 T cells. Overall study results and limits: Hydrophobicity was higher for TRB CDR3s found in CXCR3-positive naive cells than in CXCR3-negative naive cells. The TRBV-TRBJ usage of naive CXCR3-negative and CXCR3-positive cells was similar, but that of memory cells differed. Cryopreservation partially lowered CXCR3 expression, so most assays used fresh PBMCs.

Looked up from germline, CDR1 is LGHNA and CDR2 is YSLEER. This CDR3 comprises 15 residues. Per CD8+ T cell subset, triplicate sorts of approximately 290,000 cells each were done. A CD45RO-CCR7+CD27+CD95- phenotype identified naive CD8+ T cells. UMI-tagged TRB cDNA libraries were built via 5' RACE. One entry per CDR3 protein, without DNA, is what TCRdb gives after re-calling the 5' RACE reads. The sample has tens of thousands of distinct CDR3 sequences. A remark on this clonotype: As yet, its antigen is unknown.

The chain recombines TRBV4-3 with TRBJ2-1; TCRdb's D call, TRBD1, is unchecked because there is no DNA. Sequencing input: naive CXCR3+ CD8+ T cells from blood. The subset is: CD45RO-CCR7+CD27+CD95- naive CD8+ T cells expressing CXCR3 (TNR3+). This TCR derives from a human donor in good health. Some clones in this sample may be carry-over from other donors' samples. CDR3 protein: CASSQGTGGYNEQFF.